The 5 T cell receptor beta chains given below trace back to one sample, sequenced in a study of T cell responses to AZD1222 COVID-19 vaccine. The protocol was immunoSEQ multiplex PCR, while the TCRdb copy is restricted to in-frame clones and leaves out a portion. This sample has just under 85,000 clones, with around 85% found just once. Source: peripheral blood, taken on day 0 of AZD1222 vaccination. The receptors stem from an adult in good health.

The gene calls are TRBV6-5 and TRBJ2-1, with D maybe TRBD1 (5 bases). The CDR3 totals 15 residues. V lost 2 bases and J lost 0, with 8 bases in between. In germline, CDR1 is MNHEY, CDR2 SVGAGI. The CDR3 DNA sequence: TGTGCCAGCAGTTACACAGGAGCCTCCTACAATGAGCAGTTCTTC. Residues: CASSYTGASYNEQFF.

The rearrangement joins TRBV6-2 or TRBV6-3 to TRBJ2-5; TRBD2 matches at 13 bases. Per germline, CDR1 MNHEY and CDR2 SVGEGT. After removal of 6 bases from V and 1 base from J, the junction contained 11 bases not matched to a gene. The CDR3 has 18 residues. Written as DNA, the CDR3 is TGTGCCAGCAGCTCCGGGACTAGCGGGACGCACGGCCAAGAGACCCAGTACTTC. This gives the protein CASSSGTSGTHGQETQYF.

This rearrangement joins TRBV10-1 to TRBJ2-2; no reliable D call. This CDR3 has 12 residues. Trimming removed 8 bases from V and 4 bases from J, with 8 bases in between. The germline V gene has CDR1 WNHNN and CDR2 SYGVQD (reference sequence). CDR3 DNA: TGCGCCAGCGGGGTTGGCACCGGGGAGCTGTTTTTT. Protein: CASGVGTGELFF.

V gene TRBV7-6 combines with J gene TRBJ2-7; D remains ambiguous. Trimming cost V 2 bases and J 0 bases, with 11 bases left between them. The CDR3 loop spans 15 amino acids. Germline V gene data show CDR1 as SGHVS and CDR2 as FNYEAQ. The CDR3 coding sequence is TGTGCCAGCAGCTTATCGTCAGTGAACTCCTACGAGCAGTACTTC. Translating gives CASSLSSVNSYEQYF. Looking up the rest from reference TRBV7-6 and TRBJ2-7 gives the full variable domain: GAGVSQSPRYKVTKRGQDVALRCDPISGHVSLYWYRQALGQGPEFLTYFNYEAQQDKSGLPNDRFSAERPEGSISTLTIQRTEQRDSAMYRCASSLSSVNSYEQYFGPGTRLTVT.

The rearrangement joins TRBV5-1 to TRBJ2-2, with TRBD1 matching 10 bases. V gave up 0 bases and J gave up 7 bases; unmatched junction bases: 6. The CDR3 extends over 16 amino acids. From germline, CDR1 is SGHRS and CDR2 YFSETQ. CDR3 sequence: CASSLVRQGAVGELFF. In DNA form, the CDR3 reads TGCGCCAGCAGCTTGGTGAGACAGGGGGCGGTCGGGGAGCTGTTTTTT.